These 16 T cell receptor beta chains share one sample of origin, sequenced in a study of regulatory T cells in long-lasting Graves disease (dated by TCRdb to 2020 to 2023). Library method: multiplex PCR. TCRdb names Illumina HiSeq 4000 as the instrument used. TCR beta libraries were built with iRepertoire HTBI primers and Arm-PCR amplification of CDR3 regions. TCRdb took the public reads, trimmed them with fastp at Q25, ran MiXCR for clone calling and kept in-frame beta chains. Rows merge per CDR3 protein into single entries with the most common DNA and genes. Within this sample are roughly 500,000 distinct CDR3 sequences, with 20% to 25% of them counted one time only. Approximately 6.4% of the sample goes to the ten largest clones. Explained via the paper, the time point label denotes: persistent/refractory GD, antithyroid drugs over 5 years with positive TRAb. For both TCR sequencing and RNA sequencing, RNA was extracted from PBMCs using TRIzol.

The specimen was peripheral blood mononuclear cells (PBMCs), collected when the disease was refractory, from a patient treated with antithyroid drugs. All receptors derive from a female donor with Graves disease.

The table lists this clonotype with a few counts. The chain uses TRBV6-1 and TRBJ2-2, with 8 nucleotides matching TRBD1. The ends lost 7 bases at V and 6 bases at J; junction bases unmatched: 7. There are 14 residues in the CDR3. CDR1 and CDR2 (germline): MNHNS, SASEGT. CDR3 coding DNA: TGTGCCAGCACACGGACAGGGTACGCCGGGGAGCTGTTTTTT. Translated: CASTRTGYAGELFF.

This clonotype was observed a few times. The V gene is TRBV28, the J gene TRBJ1-1; D call uncertain. The CDR3 contains 13 residues. Germline V gene sequence: CDR1 MDHEN, CDR2 SYDVKM. V shed 6 bases and J shed 7 bases, with 15 bases lying between them. CDR3 DNA sequence: TGTGCCAGCAGCCCTTCGGGGTGGGTTGAAGCTTTCTTT. It codes for CASSPSGWVEAFF.

The V call is TRBV2, the J call TRBJ2-5; either TRBD1 or TRBD2 may supply D (5 bases each). The CDR3 runs to 17 residues. The germline V and J ends were trimmed by 6 bases and 0 bases, with 20 bases remaining between them. The germline CDR1 and CDR2 sequences are SNHLY and FYNNEI. CDR3 residues: CASSSGTGPPDQETQYF. DNA of the CDR3: TGTGCCAGCAGCTCGGGGACCGGGCCCCCAGACCAAGAGACCCAGTACTTC.

At least ten counts were recorded for this clonotype. The chain recombines TRBV28 with TRBJ2-5; 14 bases fit TRBD2. There are 15 residues in the CDR3. V was clipped by 5 bases and J by 7 bases; unmatched bases: 6. CDR1 is MDHEN, CDR2 SYDVKM, per germline. CDR3 in DNA: TGTGCCAGCAGTAGTTCGGGACTAGCGGGAGTGACCCAGTACTTC. Translation gives CASSSSGLAGVTQYF.

This clonotype occurred many times. The chain couples TRBV27 to TRBJ1-4, with TRBD1 matching over 10 bases. V lost 3 bases to trimming and J lost 3 bases; unmatched junction nucleotides: 7. The CDR3 has 17 amino acids. Germline lookup yields CDR1 MNHEY and CDR2 SMNVEV (reference sequence). CDR3 DNA: TGTGCCAGCAGTTTGATCTGGACAGGGGGACCTAATGAAAAACTGTTTTTT. Its protein product is CASSLIWTGGPNEKLFF.

This chain links TRBV19 with TRBJ2-7; 7 bases align to TRBD1. Trimming took 2 bases from V and 4 from J; bases not matched to a gene: 5. Germline-derived CDR1 and CDR2 are LNHDA and SQIVND (reference sequence). This CDR3 has 14 residues. The CDR3: CASSIRDSYYEQYF. CDR3 sequence (DNA): TGTGCCAGTAGTATACGGGACAGCTATTACGAGCAGTACTTC.

This clonotype was seen many times. This chain links TRBV19 with TRBJ1-1, with 7 bases matching TRBD1. The CDR3 loop spans 15 amino acids. Germline V CDR1 and CDR2: LNHDA, SQIVND (reference sequence). Trimming cost V 6 bases and J 0 bases; bases outside gene matches: 7. The DNA of the CDR3 is TGTGCCAGTAGAAACAGGGGCGGCATGAACACTGAAGCTTTCTTT. This gives the protein CASRNRGGMNTEAFF.

V is TRBV6-5 and J is TRBJ1-2; TRBD1 is a possible D gene (5 bases). CDR1 MNHEY and CDR2 SVGAGI come from the germline V gene. The CDR3 is 14 residues long. The germline V and J ends were trimmed by 0 bases and 8 bases, with 13 bases remaining between them. CDR3 loop: CASSYSHRGEGYTF. CDR3 coding DNA: TGTGCCAGCAGTTACTCGCATAGAGGGGAAGGCTACACCTTC.

At least ten counts were recorded for this clonotype. The CDR3 DNA is TGTGCCAGCAGTGAAGATTGGGGTGAAGCTTTCTTT. It yields the protein CASSEDWGEAFF. The chain links TRBV6-1 to TRBJ1-1; the D is unclear. The CDR3 runs to 12 residues. CDR1 is MNHNS, CDR2 SASEGT, per germline. The V end was cut by 1 base, the J end by 7 bases, with 7 bases between.

This clonotype has only one observation. CDR3 amino acids: CASRPLGGQPQHF. The CDR3 region has the DNA TGTGCCAGCAGGCCCTTGGGAGGTCAGCCCCAGCATTTT. This rearrangement joins TRBV6-1 to TRBJ1-5; D not certain. In germline, CDR1 is MNHNS, CDR2 SASEGT. The V end lost 6 bases, the J end lost 6 bases, and 12 bases lay between the germline ends. The CDR3 totals 13 residues.

Worth noting for this clonotype: A much larger clone is a single base away; this may be a read error. V usage is TRBV7-2 and J usage is TRBJ1-4, with 7 nucleotides matching TRBD1. This CDR3 is built from 16 residues. Germline V lookup: CDR1 SGHTA, CDR2 FQGNSA. This chain's CDR3 is CASSLEVGTVYEKLLF. In DNA, the CDR3 is TGTGCCAGCAGCTTAGAGGTCGGGACAGTTTATGAAAAACTGCTTTTT.

The V gene is TRBV4-2, the J gene TRBJ1-2; tentative D call: TRBD1 (5 bases). Germline CDR1 reads LGHNA; CDR2 reads YNFKEQ. Deletions cut 0 bases from V and 4 bases from J, with 15 bases between. This CDR3 comprises 16 residues. The CDR3 protein is CASSQDIDGGSYGYTF. Here the CDR3 DNA reads TGTGCCAGCAGCCAAGATATCGATGGGGGGAGCTATGGCTACACCTTC.

As to this clonotype: A single base separates this from a much larger clone, so it may be a read error. V and J are TRBV28 and TRBJ2-7; 7 bases align to TRBD1. V was pared by 0 bases and J by 0 bases, with 5 bases of the junction left unmatched. Germline V gives CDR1 MDHEN, CDR2 SYDVKM. The CDR3 extends over 16 amino acids. Here the CDR3 DNA reads TGTGCCAGCAGTTTATGGGGACAGATGATCTCCTACGAGCAGTACTTC. As protein: CASSLWGQMISYEQYF. The entire variable domain, with the rest obtained from reference TRBV28 and TRBJ2-7, is as follows: DVKVTQSSRYLVKRTGEKVFLECVQDMDHENMFWYRQDPGLGLRLIYFSYDVKMKEKGDIPEGYSVSREKKERFSLILESASTNQTSMYLCASSLWGQMISYEQYFGPGTRLTVT.

This clonotype was detected ten times or more. The V call is TRBV3-1, the J call TRBJ2-5; D unresolved. The V and J ends lost 4 bases and 5 bases respectively, with 17 bases between them. CDR1 and CDR2 from the germline V gene are LGHDT and YNNKEL (reference sequence). The CDR3 consists of 15 residues. The CDR3 is CASSPYPRERETQYF. The CDR3 nucleotides read TGTGCCAGCAGCCCCTACCCTAGGGAACGCGAGACCCAGTACTTC.

This clonotype was picked up a small number of times. V is TRBV15 and J is TRBJ2-7; D ambiguous. The germline V and J ends were trimmed by 1 base and 6 bases, with 13 bases remaining between them. CDR1 is LNHNV, CDR2 YYDKDF, per germline (reference sequence). The CDR3 consists of 14 residues. The CDR3: CATSRGARSGEQYF. The CDR3 nucleotides read TGTGCCACCAGCAGAGGGGCCCGATCGGGCGAGCAGTACTTC. The full variable domain, with the rest looked up from reference TRBV15 and TRBJ2-7, is DAMVIQNPRYQVTQFGKPVTLSCSQTLNHNVMYWYQQKSSQAPKLLFHYYDKDFNNEADTPDNFQSRRPNTSFCFLDIRSPGLGDTAMYLCATSRGARSGEQYFGPGTRLTVT.

This clonotype was detected many times. This chain connects TRBV28 to TRBJ1-5; the D gene is possibly TRBD1 (5 bases). The V end lost 4 bases, the J end lost 2 bases, and 21 bases lay between the germline ends. The CDR3 runs to 18 residues. Germline CDR1 and CDR2: MDHEN and SYDVKM. CDR3: CASSSYGGVPAGNQPQHF. CDR3 DNA sequence: TGTGCCAGCAGTTCATATGGGGGGGTCCCGGCGGGCAATCAGCCCCAGCATTTT.